This entry concerns a single TCR beta chain. Its antigen is as yet unknown. The sample comes from a study of vaccination and CD4 T cells after COVID-19. Treatment: approximately nine-day PBMC culture with coronavirus spike peptide pools or control peptides (ViraFEST assay). The CDR3 is made up of 13 amino acids. V lost 6 bases, J lost 1 base, and 9 bases lay in between. Germline-derived CDR1 and CDR2 are MNHNS and SASEGT. Cultured CD4+ T cell DNA was sequenced using the Oncomine TCR Beta short-read assay. Scientists extracted genomic DNA from CD4+ T cells grown in culture. TCRdb reprocessed the PCR reads with MiXCR, giving one entry per CDR3 protein. Seen here are over 20,000 distinct CDR3 sequences, approximately 39% observed once, and the top ten hold approximately 7.5%.

The source is a human donor who had recovered from COVID-19. Material for sequencing was CD4+ T cells from blood, cultured in vitro. This chain links TRBV6-1 with TRBJ1-1; unclear D gene. The CDR3 loop is CASSHTENTEAFF. In nucleotides, the CDR3 is TGTGCCAGCAGCCACACAGAGAACACTGAAGCTTTCTTT.